This T cell receptor beta chain originates from a study of pediatric ulcerative colitis. Study results and limitations: Rectal repertoires separated controls, mild-moderate and acute severe colitis.

The protocol was immunoSEQ multiplex PCR, while the TCRdb copy is restricted to in-frame clones and leaves out a portion. The sample consists of tens of thousands of clones, 70% to 80% of them appearing once. About this clone: Its antigen is currently unknown.

V shed 1 base, J shed 1 base, and the junction held 3 bases outside the gene matches. The germline gives CDR1 SGHRS, CDR2 YFSETQ. This CDR3 is 17 amino acids long. Sequencing used blood. The J gene is TRBJ2-2, the V gene TRBV5-1, with TRBD2 identical over 11 bases. The clonotype comes from a boy aged 5-17 years with moderate ulcerative colitis. CDR3 sequence: CASSLRLAGGNTGELFF. CDR3 bases: TGCGCCAGCAGCTTGAGGCTAGCGGGAGGGAACACCGGGGAGCTGTTTTTT.